This record covers a single TCR beta chain. Its antigen is unidentified. These data belong to a study of Ad26.COV2.S vaccination and SARS-CoV-2 variants. This CDR3 is built from 12 residues. The germline V gene encodes CDR1 KGHSH and CDR2 LQKENI. Germline trimming cut 4 bases from V and 8 bases from J; bases unmatched to any gene: 4. Measured with immunoSEQ multiplex PCR; TCRdb has only the in-frame clones, and not every one. The sample shows around 170,000 clones, approximately 90% of them seen only once. Study-wide results and caveats: Spike-specific TCR breadth was greater after Ad26.COV2.S than placebo.

V and J are TRBV18 and TRBJ1-2, with TRBD1 matching 7 bases. The sequences come from peripheral blood, collected after recovery from COVID-19. This sequence originates from a human donor who had recovered from COVID-19. CDR3 DNA: TGTGCCAGCTCACTGCGACAGGGCGGCTACACCTTC. It yields the protein CASSLRQGGYTF.